Each of the 19 T cell receptor beta chains below was sequenced from the same sample in a study of blood T cell repertoires in COVID-19. The repertoire was sequenced with immunoSEQ multiplex PCR; TCRdb's copy has only in-frame clones and lacks some. The table includes approximately 240,000 clones, approximately 81% detected once. The sequenced sample was peripheral blood. These TCRs come from a woman aged 80 or over with active or convalescent COVID-19.

The count of this clone is one. The CDR3, as DNA: TGTGCCAGCAGCGTCGGACTCGAGAAAAACAATGAGCAGTTCTTC. It specifies CASSVGLEKNNEQFF. The chain is built from TRBV9 and TRBJ2-1; D is perhaps TRBD2 (5 bases). The CDR3 runs 15 residues. V lost 2 bases and J lost 5, with 14 bases in between. Germline V gives CDR1 SGDLS, CDR2 YYNGEE.

This chain links TRBV5-6 with TRBJ2-1; 8 bases line up with TRBD1. CDR1 and CDR2 from the germline V gene are SGHDT and YYEEEE. J lost 8 bases, V lost 4 bases, and 5 bases had no gene match. This CDR3 comprises 13 residues. CDR3 sequence reads: CASSPDRGDEQFF. The CDR3 bases are TGTGCCAGCAGCCCTGACAGGGGCGATGAGCAGTTCTTC.

The chain uses TRBV7-9 and TRBJ2-1; a weak D match, TRBD2 (5 bases). The CDR3 spans 16 residues. Between the trimmed V and J ends, which lost 5 bases and 0 bases, there was a span of 14 bases. Germline CDR1 SEHNR, CDR2 FQNEAQ (reference sequence). This CDR3 reads CASSERALGSYNEQFF. CDR3 nucleotide sequence: TGTGCCAGCAGCGAGAGGGCCCTGGGCTCCTACAATGAGCAGTTCTTC.

This chain uses TRBV19 with TRBJ2-3; 10 positions agree with TRBD2. CDR3 size: 17 residues. Losses at the gene ends were 5 bases for V and 0 bases for J; bases not matched to a gene: 8. Germline lookup yields CDR1 LNHDA and CDR2 SQIVND (reference sequence). DNA of the CDR3: TGTGCCAGTAGTCGTCTAGCGGGAGAGGGGAGCACAGATACGCAGTATTTT. Protein: CASSRLAGEGSTDTQYF.

The rearrangement uses TRBV7-2 and TRBJ2-1; perhaps TRBD2 as D (5 bases). The CDR3 totals 13 residues. The ends were cut back, 6 bases at V and 8 bases at J, with 14 bases in the middle. Per the germline V gene, CDR1 is SGHTA and CDR2 is FQGNSA. CDR3 residues: CASSAGVDYEQFF. CDR3 sequence (DNA): TGTGCCAGCAGTGCCGGGGTTGACTATGAGCAGTTCTTC.

The chain couples TRBV5-1 to TRBJ1-3, with TRBD1 matching over 7 bases. V gave up 4 bases and J gave up 4 bases; unmatched junction bases: 5. The CDR3 loop spans 14 amino acids. Germline values: CDR1 SGHRS, CDR2 YFSETQ. The CDR3 nucleotides read TGCGCCAGCAGCCTACAGGGGAACGGAAACACCATATATTTT. Translation: CASSLQGNGNTIYF. Full variable domain (remainder filled in from reference TRBV5-1 and TRBJ1-3): KAGVTQTPRYLIKTRGQQVTLSCSPISGHRSVSWYQQTPGQGLQFLFEYFSETQRNKGNFPGRFSGRQFSNSRSEMNVSTLELGDSALYLCASSLQGNGNTIYFGEGSWLTVV.

V usage is TRBV7-3 and J usage is TRBJ2-3, with 8 bases identical to TRBD1. V gave up 5 bases and J gave up 3 bases; unmatched junction bases: 7. Germline CDR1 SGHTA, CDR2 FQGTGA. The CDR3 is made up of 15 amino acids. The CDR3 sequence: CASSPQGGPTDTQYF. The CDR3 DNA reads TGTGCCAGCAGCCCACAGGGGGGACCGACAGATACGCAGTATTTT.

The rearrangement joins TRBV24-1 to TRBJ2-5; D remains unclear. The CDR3 consists of 14 residues. Between the trimmed V and J ends, which lost 1 base and 3 bases, there was a span of 8 bases. CDR1 is KGHDR, CDR2 SFDVKD, per germline. For the CDR3, the DNA is TGTGCCACCAGTGATTTAGGCGGAGAAGAGACCCAGTACTTC. Encoded protein: CATSDLGGEETQYF.

The genes are TRBV24-1 and TRBJ1-2, with a weak D call TRBD1 (5 bases). The CDR3 length is 14 residues. V lost 7 bases, J lost 3 bases, and 14 bases lay in between. CDR1 and CDR2 (germline): KGHDR, SFDVKD. CDR3 sequence (DNA): TGTGCCACCAGAAATAGGACGGGGGACTATGGCTACACCTTC. As protein: CATRNRTGDYGYTF.

As for this clone: Within the sample, other DNA sequences also encode this same CDR3. The rearrangement joins TRBV19 to TRBJ2-1, with D possibly matching TRBD1 (5 bases). The CDR3 totals 11 residues. Germline V gene data show CDR1 as LNHDA and CDR2 as SQIVND (reference sequence). Trimming stripped 3 bases from V and 8 bases from J, with 5 bases between. The DNA of the CDR3 is TGTGCCAGTAGTATCAGGGATGAGCAGTTCTTC. Protein sequence: CASSIRDEQFF.

The chain carries TRBV7-3 and TRBJ2-3, with D maybe TRBD1 (6 bases). Trimming took 6 bases from V and 2 from J, leaving 15 bases between them. Germline CDR1 and CDR2: SGHTA and FQGTGA. The CDR3 totals 15 residues. CDR3 residues: CASSPRGTTTDTQYF. The CDR3, as DNA: TGTGCCAGCAGTCCCCGTGGGACAACCACAGATACGCAGTATTTT. The full variable domain, completed using reference TRBV7-3 and TRBJ2-3, is GAGVSQTPSNKVTEKGKYVELRCDPISGHTALYWYRQSLGQGPEFLIYFQGTGAADDSGLPNDRFFAVRPEGSVSTLKIQRTERGDSAVYLCASSPRGTTTDTQYFGPGTRLTVL.

V gene TRBV7-2 combines with J gene TRBJ2-3, with a possible D match to TRBD1 (6 bases). The CDR3 is made up of 14 amino acids. Germline lookup yields CDR1 SGHTA and CDR2 FQGNSA. Trimming removed 4 bases at V and 6 bases at J, with 14 bases between. This CDR3 reads CASSSPGDGDTQYF. CDR3 DNA: TGTGCCAGCAGCTCACCAGGGGATGGGGATACGCAGTATTTT. The full variable domain, its missing parts supplied by reference TRBV7-2 and TRBJ2-3, is GAGVSQSPSNKVTEKGKDVELRCDPISGHTALYWYRQSLGQGLEFLIYFQGNSAPDKSGLPSDRFSAERTGGSVSTLTIQRTQQEDSAVYLCASSSPGDGDTQYFGPGTRLTVL.

This clone was picked up a small number of times. One end of the junction does not line up with germline, which may come from a read error. This chain joins TRBV7-2 and TRBJ1-1; tentatively, D is TRBD1 (6 bases). CDR1 SGHTA and CDR2 FQGNSA come from the germline V gene. CDR3 length: 13 residues. CDR3 loop: CASRLAGDTEAFF. CDR3 nucleotides: TGTGCCAGCAGATTAGCAGGGGACACTGAAGCTTTCTTT.

V and J are TRBV7-2 and TRBJ2-3, with 8 bases identical to TRBD2. Germline assignment: CDR1 SGHTA and CDR2 FQGNSA. This CDR3 spans 17 amino acids. The ends lost 1 base at V and 2 bases at J; junction bases unmatched: 8. This CDR3 reads CASSLGSAGVNTDTQYF. DNA of the CDR3: TGTGCCAGCAGCTTAGGTTCAGCGGGGGTGAACACAGATACGCAGTATTTT.

This clone was detected only once. The V call is TRBV3-1 (or the pseudogene TRBV3-2), the J call TRBJ2-7, with a possible D match to TRBD1 (5 bases). Trimming pared 8 bases from V and 2 bases from J, leaving 10 bases between. CDR1 is LGHDT, CDR2 YNNKEL, per germline (reference sequence). The CDR3 is 12 residues long. The CDR3 DNA is TGTGCCAGCGGGCGGACACCCTACGAGCAGTACTTC. It specifies CASGRTPYEQYF.

The chain is built from TRBV5-1 and TRBJ1-3; 8 bases are shared with TRBD1. Germline lookup yields CDR1 SGHRS and CDR2 YFSETQ. Germline trimming cut 3 bases from V and 2 bases from J; bases unmatched to any gene: 4. The CDR3 has 15 amino acids. DNA of the CDR3: TGCGCCAGCAGCTCGGGACAGGTTGCTGGAAACACCATATATTTT. It translates to CASSSGQVAGNTIYF.

This clone has a single count. The chain is built from TRBV4-1 and TRBJ2-1, with D possibly matching TRBD2 (5 bases). The V and J ends lost 2 bases and 0 bases respectively, with 14 bases between them. The CDR3 loop spans 17 amino acids. The germline V gene encodes CDR1 MGHRA and CDR2 YSYEKL. The CDR3 DNA reads TGCGCCAGCAGCCAAACCCCCCGGGATATCTCCTACAATGAGCAGTTCTTC. Its protein is CASSQTPRDISYNEQFF.

The rearrangement uses TRBV30 and TRBJ1-2, with D tentatively TRBD1 (6 bases). The CDR3 contains 15 residues. V was trimmed by 1 base and J by 6 bases, leaving 18 bases between them. CDR1 is GTSNPN and CDR2 is SVGIG in the germline V gene (reference sequence). As DNA, the CDR3 is TGTGCCTGGAGTGACCCAGGCAGGGGAGTAGATGGCTACACCTTC. Translated: CAWSDPGRGVDGYTF. The full variable domain, its missing parts supplied by reference TRBV30 and TRBJ1-2, is SQTIHQWPATLVQPVGSPLSLECTVEGTSNPNLYWYRQAAGRGLQLLFYSVGIGQISSEVPQNLSASRPQDRQFILSSKKLLLSDSGFYLCAWSDPGRGVDGYTFGSGTRLTVV.

V and J are TRBV7-2 and TRBJ2-1; 16 positions agree with TRBD2. The V gene end was trimmed by 5 bases and the J gene end by 4 bases; junction bases not matched to a gene: 8. Germline values: CDR1 SGHTA, CDR2 FQGNSA. This CDR3 has 18 amino acids. CDR3 in amino acids: CASSTGTSGGEWYNEQFF. The CDR3, as DNA: TGTGCCAGCAGCACTGGGACTAGCGGGGGGGAGTGGTACAATGAGCAGTTCTTC.